A single sample is the source of the 28 T cell receptor beta chains below, sequenced in a study of CD8+ T cells in alopecia areata. Regarding treatment: oral pan-JAK inhibitor, 5-10 mg twice daily. Extracted from the samples, RNA was reverse transcribed into cDNA to serve as the sequencing template. The data were produced by immunoSEQ multiplex PCR, yet TCRdb's version contains in-frame clones alone and is incomplete. The sample lists 150,000 to 200,000 clones, less than 70% seen once, with approximately 1.3% in the top ten. This specimen was CD4+ T cells sorted from blood, taken around week 49, from a patient treated with tofacitinib. Receptors originate from a human donor with alopecia areata.

The rearrangement joins TRBV29-1 to TRBJ1-2; the D gene is possibly TRBD1 (5 bases). CDR1 is SQVTM and CDR2 is ANQGSEA in the germline V gene. The CDR3 totals 14 residues. V shed 3 bases and J shed 11 bases, with 22 bases lying between them. CDR3 region: CSVDLGTDYDVYTF. CDR3 in DNA: TGCAGCGTTGACCTGGGGACCGACTATGATGTATACACCTTC.

V gene TRBV29-1 combines with J gene TRBJ2-5; D unclear. The ends were cut back, 7 bases at V and 5 bases at J, with 14 bases in the middle. CDR3 length: 12 residues. CDR1 is SQVTM, CDR2 ANQGSEA, per germline. The CDR3 region has the DNA TGCAGCGAAGAGAAAATCGGGGAGACCCAGTACTTC. Amino acids: CSEEKIGETQYF.

As concerns this clone: Within the sample, other DNA sequences also encode this same CDR3. J is TRBJ2-7 and V is TRBV29-1; 8 bases are a match to TRBD2. CDR3 length: 12 amino acids. The V segment lost 4 bases and the J segment 2 bases; nucleotides outside the gene matches: 1. Germline V gene data show CDR1 as SQVTM and CDR2 as ANQGSEA. The CDR3 DNA follows: TGCAGCGTTGGAGCGGGGGCCTACGAGCAGTACTTC. This codes for CSVGAGAYEQYF.

The chain has TRBV13 and TRBJ1-6; maybe TRBD1 (5 bases). The length of the CDR3 is 13 residues. Per germline, CDR1 PRHDT and CDR2 FYEKMQ (reference sequence). Trimming pared 4 bases from V and 8 bases from J, leaving 9 bases between. The CDR3 protein is CASSSGRHSPLHF. As DNA, the CDR3 is TGTGCCAGCAGCTCGGGGCGGCATTCACCCCTCCACTTT.

This sequence joins TRBV29-1 and TRBJ2-2, with unresolved D. The CDR3 is made up of 13 amino acids. The germline gives CDR1 SQVTM, CDR2 ANQGSEA. V was trimmed by 0 bases and J by 1 base, leaving 3 bases between them. CDR3 region: CSVEEQNTGELFF. DNA of the CDR3: TGCAGCGTTGAAGAACAGAACACCGGGGAGCTGTTTTTT.

This clone has at least ten counts. Distinct nucleotide sequences in the sample also encode this CDR3. The rearrangement uses TRBV5-4 and TRBJ1-6; the match to TRBD1 covers 7 bases. Germline assignment: CDR1 SGHNT and CDR2 YYREEE (reference sequence). The V gene end was trimmed by 4 bases and the J gene end by 6 bases; junction bases not matched to a gene: 4. This CDR3 is built from 14 residues. The CDR3 region is CASSPGQANSPLHF. The CDR3 DNA follows: TGTGCCAGCAGCCCCGGACAGGCTAATTCACCCCTCCACTTT.

This chain uses TRBV27 with TRBJ2-5; 9 bases line up with TRBD1. The CDR3 is made up of 14 amino acids. After removal of 6 bases from V and 5 bases from J, the junction contained 7 bases not matched to a gene. Germline values: CDR1 MNHEY, CDR2 SMNVEV (reference sequence). The CDR3 protein is CASRPLGQGETQYF. CDR3 nucleotides: TGTGCCAGCAGACCCCTGGGACAGGGCGAGACCCAGTACTTC.

Comments on this clone: Other DNA sequences in this sample translate to the same CDR3. V usage is TRBV30 and J usage is TRBJ1-2; D is unclear. Germline values: CDR1 GTSNPN, CDR2 SVGIG (reference sequence). V lost 0 bases to trimming and J lost 2 bases, with 7 bases between them. The CDR3 totals 13 residues. The CDR3 here is CAWSVRGNYGYTF. The CDR3 DNA reads TGTGCCTGGAGTGTCCGGGGAAACTATGGCTACACCTTC.

The chain is built from TRBV6-5 and TRBJ1-1, with D uncertain. The ends were cut back, 5 bases at V and 2 bases at J, with 15 bases in the middle. The CDR3 has 15 residues. Germline lookup yields CDR1 MNHEY and CDR2 SVGAGI. In DNA form, the CDR3 reads TGTGCCAGCAGTCCACCTCATGGAACAAACACTGAAGCTTTCTTT. This translates into CASSPPHGTNTEAFF.

This clone was seen at least ten times. The chain carries TRBV5-1 and TRBJ1-1, with D possibly TRBD1 on 6 matching bases. The CDR3 covers 16 residues. V lost 4 bases and J 2 bases, leaving 18 bases between the germline ends. Germline V gene lookup returns CDR1 SGHRS and CDR2 YFSETQ. CDR3 in amino acids: CASSTSGASRNTEAFF. Written as DNA, the CDR3 is TGCGCCAGCAGCACCTCAGGGGCCTCCCGAAACACTGAAGCTTTCTTT.

V and J are TRBV2 and TRBJ2-3; D is uncertain. CDR3 length: 12 amino acids. V lost 8 bases, J lost 2 bases, and 8 bases lay in between. The germline CDR1 and CDR2 sequences are SNHLY and FYNNEI. The CDR3 coding sequence is TGTGCCAGCGGGAAGATCACAGATACGCAGTATTTT. Its protein is CASGKITDTQYF.

The chain recombines TRBV7-9 with TRBJ2-5; D is possibly TRBD2 (6 bases). CDR3 length: 14 residues. V shed 3 bases and J shed 5 bases, with 13 bases lying between them. The germline V gene encodes CDR1 SEHNR and CDR2 FQNEAQ (reference sequence). The CDR3 DNA is TGTGCCAGCAGCTTCCGGGGGAAAGGGGAGACCCAGTACTTC. Translated: CASSFRGKGETQYF.

This chain links TRBV7-2 with TRBJ2-1; D unresolved. This CDR3 is 12 amino acids long. The germline V gene has CDR1 SGHTA and CDR2 FQGNSA. V was shortened by 5 bases and J by 7 bases, with 9 bases between the two germline ends. The CDR3, as DNA: TGTGCCAGCAGCGCCCCGATTAATGAGCAGTTCTTC. Its protein product is CASSAPINEQFF.

V usage is TRBV27 and J usage is TRBJ2-5; D ambiguous. Germline loops: CDR1 MNHEY, CDR2 SMNVEV (reference sequence). V shed 5 bases and J shed 4 bases, with 11 bases lying between them. This CDR3 region has 13 residues. DNA of the CDR3: TGTGCCAGCAGTCCCCCCTCTGGAGAGACCCAGTACTTC. The encoded protein is CASSPPSGETQYF.

This clone appeared a few times. The identical CDR3 is also encoded by other nucleotide sequences in the sample. This chain links TRBV30 with TRBJ2-7; tentatively, D is TRBD1 (6 bases). Trimming took off 4 bases at V and 2 bases at J, with 9 bases between the two ends. Germline assignment: CDR1 GTSNPN and CDR2 SVGIG (reference sequence). The CDR3 loop spans 12 amino acids. The CDR3 region is CAWKQGTYEQYF. In nucleotides, the CDR3 is TGTGCCTGGAAGCAGGGGACCTACGAGCAGTACTTC.

Only a few counts were recorded for this clone. The V call is TRBV27, the J call TRBJ2-1, with 13 bases matching TRBD2. The J segment lost 8 bases and the V segment lost 2 bases, leaving 15 bases of the junction unmatched. The length of the CDR3 is 19 residues. Germline CDR1 MNHEY, CDR2 SMNVEV (reference sequence). CDR3 sequence: CASSLGRLGLAGRPHEQFF. The CDR3 bases are TGTGCCAGCAGTTTAGGGCGTTTGGGACTAGCGGGGAGGCCACATGAGCAGTTCTTC.

This clone was seen only once. The V and J genes are TRBV27 and TRBJ1-1; 7 nucleotides agree with TRBD1. V lost 3 bases and J lost 1; bases outside the gene matches: 5. Germline CDR1 is MNHEY and CDR2 is SMNVEV (reference sequence). The length of the CDR3 is 15 residues. The CDR3, as DNA: TGTGCCAGCAGTTTTTCGGCAGGGGGGAACACTGAAGCTTTCTTT. This translates into CASSFSAGGNTEAFF.

The chain couples TRBV29-1 to TRBJ2-7, with a possible D match to TRBD2 (6 bases). Trimming left V 6 bases short and J 1 base short, with 19 bases between. CDR3 length: 15 amino acids. The germline gives CDR1 SQVTM, CDR2 ANQGSEA. CDR3 residues: CSVYGGYGSSYEQYF. CDR3 DNA sequence: TGCAGCGTCTATGGAGGGTATGGCAGTTCCTACGAGCAGTACTTC.

The chain couples TRBV10-3 to TRBJ2-5; the D gene is possibly TRBD1 (5 bases). This CDR3 has 15 amino acids. V was cut by 4 bases and J by 4 bases, with 16 bases left in between. Looked up from germline, CDR1 is ENHRY and CDR2 is SYGVKD. The CDR3 DNA sequence: TGTGCCATCAGTGTGGAAGGGGCGCCGAGAGAGACCCAGTACTTC. Its protein product is CAISVEGAPRETQYF.

The chain employs TRBV18 and TRBJ1-5; D gene uncertain. The CDR3 runs 14 residues. Trimming took 3 bases from V and 3 from J, leaving 9 bases between them. Germline assignment: CDR1 KGHSH and CDR2 LQKENI. CDR3 region: CASSPGQNNQPQHF. DNA for the CDR3: TGTGCCAGCTCACCTGGGCAGAACAATCAGCCCCAGCATTTT. The full variable domain, completed using reference TRBV18 and TRBJ1-5, is NAGVMQNPRHLVRRRGQEARLRCSPMKGHSHVYWYRQLPEEGLKFMVYLQKENIIDESGMPKERFSAEFPKEGPSILRIQQVVRGDSAAYFCASSPGQNNQPQHFGDGTRLSIL.

The rearrangement joins TRBV7-3 to TRBJ2-3; a weak D match, TRBD1 (8 bases). The CDR3 extends over 19 amino acids. The V and J ends lost 0 bases and 4 bases respectively, with 23 bases between them. Germline loops: CDR1 SGHTA, CDR2 FQGTGA. CDR3 bases: TGTGCCAGCAGCTTAACCGGGGGGACAGGTCCTGGTTCGGCAGATACGCAGTATTTT. Translating gives CASSLTGGTGPGSADTQYF. Combining the CDR3 with reference TRBV7-3 and TRBJ2-3 gives the whole variable domain GAGVSQTPSNKVTEKGKYVELRCDPISGHTALYWYRQSLGQGPEFLIYFQGTGAADDSGLPNDRFFAVRPEGSVSTLKIQRTERGDSAVYLCASSLTGGTGPGSADTQYFGPGTRLTVL.

The chain joins TRBV10-3 to TRBJ2-3; D perhaps matches TRBD1 (5 bases). CDR1 and CDR2 from the germline V gene are ENHRY and SYGVKD. The ends were cut back, 10 bases at V and 6 bases at J, with 11 bases in the middle. This CDR3 region has 11 residues. The CDR3 DNA reads as TGTGCCACTTCCAAGGGGGATACGCAGTATTTT. Its protein product is CATSKGDTQYF.

The chain links TRBV15 to TRBJ2-4; D remains unclear. This CDR3 is built from 15 residues. The V gene lost 3 bases and the J gene lost 3 bases, with 12 bases spanning the gap. Germline CDR1 LNHNV, CDR2 YYDKDF (reference sequence). This CDR3 reads CATSSRERLKNIQYF. The CDR3 region has the DNA TGTGCCACCAGCAGCAGAGAGCGACTCAAAAACATTCAGTACTTC. The full variable domain, in which reference TRBV15 and TRBJ2-4 provide the parts outside the CDR3, is DAMVIQNPRYQVTQFGKPVTLSCSQTLNHNVMYWYQQKSSQAPKLLFHYYDKDFNNEADTPDNFQSRRPNTSFCFLDIRSPGLGDTAMYLCATSSRERLKNIQYFGAGTRLSVL.

The chain employs TRBV19 and TRBJ2-7; D unclear. The V gene lost 1 base and the J gene lost 3 bases, with 10 bases spanning the gap. Germline V gene sequence: CDR1 LNHDA, CDR2 SQIVND (reference sequence). This CDR3 has 14 residues. The CDR3 is CASSIGRAGYEQYF. The DNA for the CDR3 is TGTGCCAGTAGTATAGGCCGGGCAGGCTACGAGCAGTACTTC.

This sequence joins TRBV9 and TRBJ1-1, with D possibly TRBD1 on 6 matching bases. Trimming took 0 bases from V and 3 from J, leaving 12 bases between them. The CDR3 length is 15 residues. Germline V gives CDR1 SGDLS, CDR2 YYNGEE. The CDR3 coding sequence is TGTGCCAGCAGCGTAGGGGCCAGGGGAGACACTGAAGCTTTCTTT. It encodes CASSVGARGDTEAFF.

J is TRBJ2-7 and V is TRBV5-1; possible D gene TRBD2, 6 bases. Germline CDR1 reads SGHRS; CDR2 reads YFSETQ. This CDR3 has 13 residues. V was cut by 0 bases and J by 5 bases, with 9 bases left in between. The CDR3 spells CASSLAWGDEQYF. The CDR3 coding sequence is TGCGCCAGCAGCTTGGCCTGGGGGGACGAGCAGTACTTC.

The V call is TRBV30, the J call TRBJ1-1, with 8 positions matching TRBD1. Trimming took 8 bases from V and 7 from J; bases not matched to a gene: 9. Germline CDR1 is GTSNPN and CDR2 is SVGIG (reference sequence). The CDR3 covers 12 residues. The CDR3: CAGRGQAIEAFF. CDR3 coding DNA: TGTGCCGGCAGGGGACAGGCAATTGAAGCTTTCTTT.

The chain links TRBV9 to TRBJ2-2, with TRBD1 matching 9 bases. Unmatched junction bases numbered 4, after V lost 4 bases and J lost 3 bases. Germline V gene data show CDR1 as SGDLS and CDR2 as YYNGEE. The CDR3 has 15 amino acids. The CDR3, as DNA: TGTGCCAGCAGCTCCGGACAGGGGTACACCGGGGAGCTGTTTTTT. Residues: CASSSGQGYTGELFF.